This entry is about one T cell receptor beta chain. The sample originates from a study of blood T cell repertoires in COVID-19. Turning to the study itself: Acute-phase and convalescent COVID-19 samples originated in the United States, Italy and Spain. Nucleic acid was either cDNA or gDNA, and it came from T cells, B-cell-depleted T cells, or PBMCs.

Patients of the Seattle cohort, enrolled during active infection, were followed longitudinally. In the original processing: Estimation of nucleated cell counts was performed using reference gene primer amplification. Profiled with immunoSEQ multiplex PCR; TCRdb holds only in-frame clones, not every one. Clone size and V and J calls were adopted from that table, with D and trimming inferred from the DNA. The sample consists of around 370,000 clones, 75% to 90% of them appearing once. CDR3 length: 17 amino acids. The ends lost 3 bases at V and 4 bases at J; junction bases unmatched: 12. The V gene's germline CDR1 is MGHRA and CDR2 YSYEKL.

The sequencing input was peripheral blood. This chain joins TRBV4-1 and TRBJ2-3; 8 bases match TRBD2. This clonotype was sampled from a woman aged 45-59 years with COVID-19, enrolled during active disease. DNA for the CDR3: TGCGCCAGCAGCCATCCGGCGGGAGGTAATAAGGCAGATACGCAGTATTTT. Amino acid sequence: CASSHPAGGNKADTQYF.